This T cell receptor (beta chain) was sequenced during a study of patients and donors after allogeneic stem cell transplantation (dated by TCRdb to 2019 to 2021). The germline V gene (reference sequence) gives CDR1 as DFQATT and CDR2 as SNEGSKA. From cysteine to phenylalanine, the CDR3 is 14 amino acids long. CDR3 DNA only is kept here, 42 bases in frame from base 1. V is pruned by 6 bases and J by 7 bases, leaving 9 bases of the junction without a gene match. Libraries were constructed by RT-PCR. TCRdb names NextSeq 550 as the instrument used. TCRdb reprocessing: public reads trimmed at Q25 with fastp, clones called with MiXCR, in-frame beta chains kept. Entries that share a CDR3 protein sequence are merged under the most common genes and DNA. The sample includes approximately 200,000 distinct CDR3 sequences, with less than 50% observed a single time. The ten largest clonotypes hold approximately 10% of the sample.

This clonotype has just a few counts. It has no known antigen specificity. It has no much larger one-base neighbor in the sample; base qualities were not kept. The specimen was blood, either unsorted or a sorted T cell fraction (not recorded which). The receptor was derived from a human donor who was either an allogeneic HSCT recipient or a stem cell or donor lymphocyte infusion donor (not recorded which). It is not recorded whose cells these are; they may come from a transplant donor. The rearrangement joined TRBV20-1 to TRBJ1-6; 7 bases in between match TRBD1. The sequenced DNA: TGCAGTGCGAGCCGGGACAGAAACAATTCACCCCTCCACTTT. This gives the protein CSASRDRNNSPLHF.